The rows below give T cell receptor beta chains drawn from one sample of a study of quantifying T cell responses using KT2 cells. One entry per CDR3 protein results from TCRdb running MiXCR on the UMI-ligation and nested PCR reads. The sample holds some 41,000 distinct CDR3 sequences, 15% to 20% seen once. The sequenced material came from PBMCs spiked with cells of the T cell clone KT2. These TCRs come from a human donor. Both conserved end residues are part of each CDR3. D genes are given only for firm matches. The listing skips clone size in some rows; elsewhere it reads once, few, many or a size class.

j_call clone_size v_call d_call cdr3_nt cdr3_aa
TRBJ2-3 few TRBV11-3 NA TGTGCCAGCAGCCCAGCTTTCACAGGGAGTCGAATGACAGATACGCAGTATTTT CASSPAFTGSRMTDTQYF
TRBJ2-2 NA TRBV24-1 NA TGTGCCACCAGTGACCCCTCGTCGGACCTAAGGACGAACACCGGGGAGCTGTTTTTT CATSDPSSDLRTNTGELFF
TRBJ2-5 medium-sized TRBV6-6 NA TGTGCCAGCAGCACATCCTTGTCGGAAATGCAAGAGACCCAGTACTTC CASSTSLSEMQETQYF
TRBJ2-4 few TRBV3-1 NA TGTGCCAGCAGCCAAGTGCCGGAGGACATTCAGTACTTC CASSQVPEDIQYF
TRBJ2-1 many TRBV29-1 TRBD2 TGCAGCGTTTCCCGACTAGCGGGAGACAATGAGCAGTTCTTC CSVSRLAGDNEQFF
TRBJ2-7 NA TRBV9 NA TGTGCCAGCAGCCCCGGATGGGGGTCCTACGAGCAGTACTTC CASSPGWGSYEQYF
TRBJ2-3 NA TRBV20-1 NA TGCAGTGCTAGACCCCTAGATACGCAGTATTTT CSARPLDTQYF
TRBJ2-3 NA TRBV5-8 NA TGTGCCAGCAGCTCGCCGCTCCCCTTCTCAAGCCGCACAGATACGCAGTATTTT CASSSPLPFSSRTDTQYF
TRBJ2-5 NA TRBV3-1 TRBD2 TGTGCCAGCAGCCGCCCTCTAGCGGGGGTGGAAGAGACCCAGTACTTC CASSRPLAGVEETQYF
TRBJ1-1 many TRBV27 NA TGTGCCAGCAGGACACCTGGGCCCAACACTGAAGCTTTCTTT CASRTPGPNTEAFF
TRBJ2-5 many TRBV7-6 NA TGTGCCAGCAGCTTAGGAGGGACCCAGTACTTC CASSLGGTQYF
TRBJ1-6 NA TRBV6-5 NA TGTGCCAGCAGTTACTCGGATCGCTCTTGGTCACCCCTCCACTTT CASSYSDRSWSPLHF
TRBJ2-2 NA TRBV24-1 TRBD1 TGTGCCACCAGTGATCATACCGGGACAGAACTCACCGGGGAGCTGTTTTTT CATSDHTGTELTGELFF
TRBJ1-6 NA TRBV11-2 NA TGTGCCAGCAGCTTTCAGACAGACGCACCCCTCCACTTT CASSFQTDAPLHF
TRBJ2-3 NA TRBV7-3 TRBD2 TGTGCCAGCAGCTACCAACCGGGACTACCCGATACGCAGTATTTT CASSYQPGLPDTQYF
TRBJ2-3 few TRBV7-9 NA TGTGCCAGCAGCCCAGGGACAGATACGCAGTATTTT CASSPGTDTQYF
TRBJ2-7 few TRBV6-1 TRBD1 TGTGCCAGCTTGGGGACAGGGTCCTACGAGCAGTACTTC CASLGTGSYEQYF
TRBJ2-5 many TRBV7-9 NA TGTGCCAGCAGCGGCCAGACCCAGTACTTC CASSGQTQYF
TRBJ2-3 many TRBV7-2 NA TGTGCCAGCGGGGGGAACACAGATACGCAGTATTTT CASGGNTDTQYF
TRBJ1-1 few TRBV20-1 NA TGCAGTGCTAGAGATCGGACACGGAATCTTAACACTGAAGCTTTCTTT CSARDRTRNLNTEAFF
TRBJ1-2 few TRBV6-1 NA TGTGCCAGCAGTGTAGTTGTCTATGGCTACACCTTC CASSVVVYGYTF
TRBJ2-7 NA TRBV20-1 NA TGCAGTGCTAGAGCTGGGTCAGGGGGGAAGAAGCAGTACTTC CSARAGSGGKKQYF
TRBJ2-3 few TRBV7-9 TRBD2 TGTGCCAGCAGCGGGGAGGGGTACTTCTACACAGATACGCAGTATTTT CASSGEGYFYTDTQYF